This T cell receptor beta chain was sequenced in a study of T cell repertoires in cytomegalovirus infection. Looking at the study overall: Signatures in public TCR beta sequences pointed to both CMV infection and matching HLA type.

This clonotype has a count of ten or more. The antigen is not known. Germline V gives CDR1 SGHVS, CDR2 FQNEAQ. The V and J ends lost 5 bases and 7 bases, in that order; junction bases with no gene match: 7. The CDR3 has 16 residues. Findings of the study overall: The response measured ex vivo was dominated by TCR beta clonotypes (HLA-C-restricted and CMV-specific). Cumulative frequency of public TCR beta families picked out carriers of CMV plus the relevant HLA.

TCRdb itself ran the reads through MiXCR, one entry per CDR3 protein. The data hold about 260,000 distinct CDR3 sequences, with approximately 15% observed a single time. This sequence was found in a human donor in good health (CMV status not recorded). Some clones in this sample may be carry-over from other donors' samples. The sample taken for sequencing was PBMCs. The chain has TRBV7-8 and TRBJ2-1; 14 nucleotides line up with TRBD2. The CDR3, as DNA: TGTGCCAGCAGCCCGCCGAGGACTAGCGGGAGGAATGAGCAGTTCTTC. The encoded protein is CASSPPRTSGRNEQFF.